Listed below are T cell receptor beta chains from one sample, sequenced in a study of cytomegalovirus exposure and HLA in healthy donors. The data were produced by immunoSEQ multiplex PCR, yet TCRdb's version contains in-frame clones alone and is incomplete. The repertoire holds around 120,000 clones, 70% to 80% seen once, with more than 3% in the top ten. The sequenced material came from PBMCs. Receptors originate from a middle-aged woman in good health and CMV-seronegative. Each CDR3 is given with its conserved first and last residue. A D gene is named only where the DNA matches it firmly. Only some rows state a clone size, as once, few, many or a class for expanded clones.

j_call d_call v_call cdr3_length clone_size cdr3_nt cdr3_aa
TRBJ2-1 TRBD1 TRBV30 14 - TGTGCCTGGAGGATGGGAGAAGGGGGCAGTGAGCAGTTCTTC CAWRMGEGGSEQFF
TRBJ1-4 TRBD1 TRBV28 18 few TGTGCCAGCAGTTTTGGGGGGACAGGGGGAGCAACTAATGAAAAACTGTTTTTT CASSFGGTGGATNEKLFF
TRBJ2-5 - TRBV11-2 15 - TGTGCCAGCAGCTTAGATGGGGCTATTGAAGAGACCCAGTACTTC CASSLDGAIEETQYF
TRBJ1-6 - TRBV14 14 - TGTGCCAGCAGCCAGAGTTTCAGACTTTCACCCCTCCACTTT CASSQSFRLSPLHF
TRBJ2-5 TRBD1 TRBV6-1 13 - TGTGCCAGCAGGGTGACAGGGGTGGAGACCCAGTACTTC CASRVTGVETQYF
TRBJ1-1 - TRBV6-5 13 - TGTGCCAGCAAAGACAGCATGAACACTGAAGCTTTCTTT CASKDSMNTEAFF
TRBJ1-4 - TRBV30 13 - TGTGCCTGGCGCAGGGGATTTAATGAAAAACTGTTTTTT CAWRRGFNEKLFF
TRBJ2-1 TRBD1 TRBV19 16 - TGTGCCAGTAGTATCAGTTCGGGGGCAGGGGGCCATGAGCAGTTCTTC CASSISSGAGGHEQFF
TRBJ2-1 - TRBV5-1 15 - TGCGCCAGCAGCTTGGCGGCAGGCTCCTACAATGAGCAGTTCTTC CASSLAAGSYNEQFF
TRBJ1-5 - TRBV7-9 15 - TGTTCCAGCAGCTTAGGGAGAACGGACAATCAGCCCCAGCATTTT CSSSLGRTDNQPQHF
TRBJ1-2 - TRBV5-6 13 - TGTGCCAGCAGCTTGGACATAAACTATGGCTACACCTTC CASSLDINYGYTF
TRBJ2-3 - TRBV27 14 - TGTGCCAGCAGTCCACAGGGTTTCCTCAATACGCAGTATTTT CASSPQGFLNTQYF
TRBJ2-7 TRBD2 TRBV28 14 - TGTGCCAGCAGCCGGACTAGCGGGATCTACGAGCAGTACTTC CASSRTSGIYEQYF
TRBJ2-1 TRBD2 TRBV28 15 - TGTGCCAGCAGTATACTAGCGGGAGGGGACAATGAGCAGTTCTTC CASSILAGGDNEQFF
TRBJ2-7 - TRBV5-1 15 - TGCGCCAGCAGCTTGGAAGGTAGCGGTTACTACGAGCAGTACTTC CASSLEGSGYYEQYF